The sequence of this T cell receptor beta chain was determined in a study of identical twins. A single record per CDR3 protein comes from TCRdb applying MiXCR to the 5' RACE reads. The sample has 550,000 to 700,000 distinct CDR3 sequences, 7.5% to 10% seen once; the top ten hold roughly 3%. The CDR3 covers 15 residues. Germline CDR1 and CDR2: LGHDT and YNNKEL (reference sequence). Losses at the gene ends were 4 bases for V and 6 bases for J; bases not matched to a gene: 11. These data also formed part of another study, on yellow fever vaccine responses in identical twins.

This chain links TRBV3-1 with TRBJ2-7; 8 nucleotides align to TRBD2. The sample taken for sequencing was PBMCs. This receptor was identified in a woman younger than 30 in good health. The CDR3 DNA is TGTGCCAGCAGCCCCTCGGGACTAGGGTTGGGCGAGCAGTACTTC. Amino acids: CASSPSGLGLGEQYF.